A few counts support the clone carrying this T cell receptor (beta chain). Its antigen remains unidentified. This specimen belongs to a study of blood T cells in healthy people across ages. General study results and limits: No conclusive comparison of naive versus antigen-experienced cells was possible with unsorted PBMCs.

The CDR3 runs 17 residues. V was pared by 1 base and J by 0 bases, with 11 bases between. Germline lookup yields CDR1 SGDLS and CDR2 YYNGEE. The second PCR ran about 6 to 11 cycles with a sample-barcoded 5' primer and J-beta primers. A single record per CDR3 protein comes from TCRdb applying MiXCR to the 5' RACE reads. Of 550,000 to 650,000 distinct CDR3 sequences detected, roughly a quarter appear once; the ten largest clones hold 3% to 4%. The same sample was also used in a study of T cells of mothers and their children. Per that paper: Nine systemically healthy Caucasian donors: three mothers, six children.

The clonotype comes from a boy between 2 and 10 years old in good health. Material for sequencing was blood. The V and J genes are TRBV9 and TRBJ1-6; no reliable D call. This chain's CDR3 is CASSVNRESSYNSPLHF. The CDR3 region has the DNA TGTGCCAGCAGCGTAAACAGAGAGAGCTCCTATAATTCACCCCTCCACTTT.